These 32 T cell receptor beta chains were all obtained from the same sample, sequenced in a study of T cell clonotyping in hematopoietic cell transplantation. Repertoires were generated with immunoSEQ multiplex PCR, while TCRdb's copy carries only in-frame clones and drops some. The sample carries 11,000 to 15,000 clones, about 56% recorded once. Sequenced: PBMCs. The receptors come from a human donor who either received an allogeneic hematopoietic cell transplant for a myeloid malignancy or was a related donor (not recorded which). Some clones in this sample may be carry-over from other donors' samples.

This clone was observed a few times. V gene TRBV5-1 combines with J gene TRBJ2-1; D is unresolved. This CDR3 contains 12 residues. V was shortened by 0 bases and J by 7 bases, with 5 bases between the two germline ends. The germline V gene has CDR1 SGHRS and CDR2 YFSETQ. The CDR3 loop reads CASSLDANEQFF. The CDR3, as DNA: TGCGCCAGCAGCTTGGACGCGAATGAGCAGTTCTTC.

The DNA for the CDR3 is TGTGCCAGCATAGGGCAGGAGAAAGAGACCCAGTACTTC. This codes for CASIGQEKETQYF. This chain uses TRBV2 with TRBJ2-5; D remains unclear. Germline V CDR1 and CDR2: SNHLY, FYNNEI. Trimming took 7 bases from V and 3 from J, leaving 12 bases between them. The CDR3 is 13 amino acids.

In its sample, this clone ranks as medium-sized. CDR3 nucleotide sequence: TGTGCCAGTAGTATTGGATTAAACTCCTACGAGCAGTACTTC. Translating gives CASSIGLNSYEQYF. The chain carries TRBV19 and TRBJ2-7, with no clear D. V was trimmed by 3 bases and J by 0 bases, leaving 9 bases between them. The V gene's germline CDR1 is LNHDA and CDR2 SQIVND (reference sequence). The CDR3 runs 14 residues.

This rearrangement joins TRBV19 to TRBJ1-2, with 7 bases fitting TRBD1. Trimming took 6 bases from V and 8 from J; bases not matched to a gene: 6. Germline assignment: CDR1 LNHDA and CDR2 SQIVND (reference sequence). CDR3 length equals 12 residues. CDR3 residues: CASRVGGNGYTF. CDR3 DNA: TGTGCCAGTAGAGTAGGGGGCAACGGCTACACCTTC.

The chain joins TRBV11-2 to TRBJ2-7; possible D gene TRBD1, 5 bases. CDR1 SGHAT and CDR2 FQNNGV come from the germline V gene. This CDR3 contains 13 residues. V lost 2 bases and J 3 bases, leaving 8 bases between the germline ends. The CDR3: CASSLPGFYEQYF. The CDR3 coding sequence is TGTGCCAGCAGCTTACCAGGGTTCTACGAGCAGTACTTC.

This clone has a handful of counts. The chain combines TRBV19 with TRBJ2-5, with 7 bases identical to TRBD2. Per the germline V gene, CDR1 is LNHDA and CDR2 is SQIVND (reference sequence). The CDR3 length is 15 residues. Trimming took 6 bases from V and 5 from J; bases not matched to a gene: 12. CDR3 protein: CASRGRPGGEETQYF. The CDR3 DNA reads TGTGCCAGTAGAGGCCGGCCGGGGGGAGAGGAGACCCAGTACTTC.

The chain joins TRBV7-2 to TRBJ2-1, with D uncertain. The V end lost 7 bases, the J end lost 3 bases, and 7 bases lay between the germline ends. CDR1 is SGHTA, CDR2 FQGNSA, per germline. The CDR3 is made up of 12 amino acids. The DNA of the CDR3 is TGTGCCAGCACTGGGATCTACAATGAGCAGTTCTTC. Residues: CASTGIYNEQFF.

The chain recombines TRBV5-6 with TRBJ1-4; tentative D call: TRBD1 (5 bases). The germline V and J ends were trimmed by 3 bases and 5 bases, with 17 bases remaining between them. The length of the CDR3 is 16 residues. Germline V gene lookup returns CDR1 SGHDT and CDR2 YYEEEE. The CDR3 DNA follows: TGTGCCAGCAGCTCACAGGCCCGGGCGGAGAATGAAAAACTGTTTTTT. Amino acids: CASSSQARAENEKLFF.

The chain carries TRBV4-2 and TRBJ2-7; possibly TRBD1 for D (6 bases). With 3 bases removed from V and 1 base from J, the gap between germline ends came to 13 bases. The germline CDR1 and CDR2 sequences are LGHNA and YNFKEQ. The CDR3 runs 15 residues. CDR3 loop: CASSQIQGSSYEQYF. DNA of the CDR3: TGTGCCAGCAGCCAGATACAGGGTTCGTCCTACGAGCAGTACTTC.

The rearrangement uses TRBV7-2 and TRBJ1-2; a weak D match, TRBD1 (5 bases). CDR3 length equals 14 residues. Looked up from germline, CDR1 is SGHTA and CDR2 is FQGNSA. V gave up 5 bases and J gave up 6 bases, with 16 bases separating them. CDR3 loop: CASSQPGAAHGYTF. CDR3 nucleotide sequence: TGTGCCAGCAGCCAGCCCGGGGCGGCCCATGGCTACACCTTC.

In DNA, the CDR3 is TGTGCCAGCAGCAATGGGTCGCCGAGGAACTACGAGCAGTACTTC. Its translation is CASSNGSPRNYEQYF. The rearrangement joins TRBV6-6 to TRBJ2-7; D remains ambiguous. Trimming stripped 6 bases from V and 3 bases from J, with 18 bases between. From germline, CDR1 is MNHNY and CDR2 SVGAGI (reference sequence). The CDR3 spans 15 residues.

This clone was counted a few times. V and J are TRBV29-1 and TRBJ2-5, with TRBD1 matching 7 bases. The CDR3 contains 15 residues. The V segment lost 7 bases and the J segment 2 bases; nucleotides outside the gene matches: 13. CDR1 is SQVTM and CDR2 is ANQGSEA in the germline V gene. CDR3 residues: CSASRREGAQETQYF. CDR3 DNA: TGCAGCGCCAGCCGCCGCGAGGGGGCTCAAGAGACCCAGTACTTC.

The chain couples TRBV7-9 to TRBJ2-2; no reliable D call. Germline CDR1 SEHNR, CDR2 FQNEAQ (reference sequence). This CDR3 is built from 14 residues. Between the trimmed V and J ends, which lost 2 bases and 0 bases, there was a span of 4 bases. CDR3 nucleotide sequence: TGTGCCAGCAGCTTAAACCCGAACACCGGGGAGCTGTTTTTT. Amino acids: CASSLNPNTGELFF.

This clone appeared a single time. The V call is TRBV2, the J call TRBJ2-3; D unclear. The CDR3 covers 14 residues. Germline V gene lookup returns CDR1 SNHLY and CDR2 FYNNEI. V lost 3 bases to trimming and J lost 4 bases, with 11 bases between them. The CDR3 DNA sequence: TGTGCCAGCAGTGACGTGATTGTCGCAGATACGCAGTATTTT. Amino acid sequence: CASSDVIVADTQYF. The full variable domain, rest sourced from reference TRBV2 and TRBJ2-3, is EPEVTQTPSHQVTQMGQEVILRCVPISNHLYFYWYRQILGQKVEFLVSFYNNEISEKSEIFDDQFSVERPDGSNFTLKIRSTKLEDSAMYFCASSDVIVADTQYFGPGTRLTVL.

The chain carries TRBV4-3 and TRBJ2-7; the D gene is possibly TRBD1 (7 bases). This CDR3 comprises 16 residues. The V end lost 0 bases, the J end lost 1 base, and 13 bases lay between the germline ends. CDR1 and CDR2 (germline): LGHNA, YSLEER. The CDR3 bases are TGCGCCAGCAGCCAAGATCCCCAGGGGGGATCCTACGAGCAGTACTTC. It is translated as CASSQDPQGGSYEQYF.

The chain joins TRBV28 to TRBJ2-7; maybe TRBD1 (6 bases). This CDR3 region has 16 residues. The germline V gene has CDR1 MDHEN and CDR2 SYDVKM. The chain's CDR3 is CASKTLGQGPSYEQYF. CDR3 nucleotides: TGTGCTTCCAAAACCTTAGGTCAGGGGCCCAGCTACGAGCAGTACTTC.

The genes are TRBV30 and TRBJ2-2, with D possibly matching TRBD1 (6 bases). V was clipped by 1 base and J by 6 bases, with 15 bases between them. Germline CDR1 reads GTSNPN; CDR2 reads SVGIG (reference sequence). The CDR3 has 15 amino acids. This CDR3 is CAWSDLSGVAGELFF. The CDR3 DNA reads as TGTGCCTGGAGTGATCTTTCAGGGGTTGCCGGGGAGCTGTTTTTT.

There are a few counts of this clone. V usage is TRBV9 and J usage is TRBJ2-7; D unresolved. The CDR3 is 14 residues long. V dropped 0 bases and J dropped 1 base, with 8 bases sitting between them. In germline, CDR1 is SGDLS, CDR2 YYNGEE. The CDR3 is CASSVDVVSYEQYF. CDR3 in DNA: TGTGCCAGCAGCGTAGACGTGGTTTCCTACGAGCAGTACTTC.

V gene TRBV5-1 combines with J gene TRBJ1-1, with D possibly being TRBD1 (5 bases). The CDR3 has 13 residues. Trimming cost V 0 bases and J 6 bases, with 9 bases left between them. Germline loops: CDR1 SGHRS, CDR2 YFSETQ. The CDR3 sequence: CASSLAGIAEAFF. DNA for the CDR3: TGCGCCAGCAGCTTGGCAGGGATCGCTGAAGCTTTCTTT.

CDR3 in amino acids: CASSLADEARETQYF. In DNA, the CDR3 is TGTGCCAGCAGCTTAGCGGATGAAGCCCGGGAGACCCAGTACTTC. This chain links TRBV7-2 with TRBJ2-5; D remains ambiguous. This CDR3 is 15 amino acids long. Germline V gene lookup returns CDR1 SGHTA and CDR2 FQGNSA. V lost 0 bases, J lost 5 bases, and 13 bases lay in between.

The sample holds one count of this clone. The V and J genes are TRBV5-1 and TRBJ1-1; D call uncertain. V lost 0 bases and J lost 3, with 6 bases in between. CDR1 is SGHRS and CDR2 is YFSETQ in the germline V gene. The CDR3 runs 13 residues. The DNA of the CDR3 is TGCGCCAGCAGCTTGGGCAGCTACACTGAAGCTTTCTTT. Translation gives CASSLGSYTEAFF.

The chain joins TRBV12-5 to TRBJ2-5; 14 nucleotides match TRBD2. Trimming cost V 2 bases and J 5 bases; bases outside gene matches: 10. The CDR3 loop spans 18 amino acids. Per the germline V gene, CDR1 is LGHNT and CDR2 is FRNRAP. The CDR3 region is CASGLLRTSGGPTETQYF. CDR3 DNA sequence: TGTGCTAGTGGTTTGCTAAGGACTAGCGGGGGGCCCACCGAGACCCAGTACTTC.

The V and J genes are TRBV10-3 and TRBJ1-1; no reliable D call. The germline V gene encodes CDR1 ENHRY and CDR2 SYGVKD. Trimming removed 1 base at V and 4 bases at J, with 7 bases between. The CDR3 consists of 13 residues. CDR3 nucleotides: TGTGCCATCAGTGAGTGGGGAGGCACTGAAGCTTTCTTT. The encoded protein is CAISEWGGTEAFF.

V is TRBV29-1 and J is TRBJ2-3; TRBD1 is a possible D gene (7 bases). In germline, CDR1 is SQVTM, CDR2 ANQGSEA. The CDR3 extends over 13 amino acids. The V and J ends lost 3 bases and 6 bases respectively, with 13 bases between them. The CDR3 DNA reads as TGCAGCGTTGACGACAGGGAGGCGGATACGCAGTATTTT. Protein sequence: CSVDDREADTQYF.

This chain connects TRBV6-6 to TRBJ1-2; 7 positions agree with TRBD1. V was pared by 4 bases and J by 2 bases, with 4 bases of the junction left unmatched. This CDR3 contains 14 residues. Germline loops: CDR1 MNHNY, CDR2 SVGAGI (reference sequence). This chain's CDR3 is CASSLTGLNYGYTF. The CDR3, as DNA: TGTGCCAGCAGTTTGACAGGGCTCAACTATGGCTACACCTTC.

The chain uses TRBV7-6 and TRBJ2-5; 9 bases are a match to TRBD1. The V gene end was trimmed by 5 bases and the J gene end by 5 bases; junction bases not matched to a gene: 3. The CDR3 consists of 13 residues. CDR1 is SGHVS, CDR2 FNYEAQ, per germline. In DNA, the CDR3 is TGTGCCAGCAGCCCGACAGGGGGGGAGACCCAGTACTTC. It translates to CASSPTGGETQYF. The whole variable domain, filled in from reference TRBV7-6 and TRBJ2-5, reads GAGVSQSPRYKVTKRGQDVALRCDPISGHVSLYWYRQALGQGPEFLTYFNYEAQQDKSGLPNDRFSAERPEGSISTLTIQRTEQRDSAMYRCASSPTGGETQYFGPGTRLLVL.

CDR3 loop: CSAQTDTQYF. The DNA for the CDR3 is TGCAGTGCTCAGACAGATACGCAGTATTTT. The chain carries TRBV20-1 and TRBJ2-3; D is uncertain. The CDR3 totals 10 residues. The V end lost 5 bases, the J end lost 3 bases, and 3 bases lay between the germline ends. The V gene's germline CDR1 is DFQATT and CDR2 SNEGSKA (reference sequence).

The CDR3 reads CATIAGDGIEQFF. In DNA, the CDR3 is TGTGCCACGATAGCGGGAGATGGTATTGAGCAGTTCTTC. The gene calls are TRBV6-6 and TRBJ2-1; 9 positions match TRBD2. Germline CDR1 is MNHNY and CDR2 is SVGAGI (reference sequence). With 10 bases clipped from V and 9 bases from J, the junction kept 10 bases outside the gene matches. The CDR3 spans 13 residues.

The sample holds a few counts of this clone. The rearrangement joins TRBV7-2 to TRBJ2-2; 10 bases map to TRBD1. CDR1 SGHTA and CDR2 FQGNSA come from the germline V gene. The CDR3 length is 18 residues. V lost 1 base and J lost 7; bases outside the gene matches: 12. CDR3 coding DNA: TGTGCCAGCAGCTTAGTACCAACCCGGGACAGGGGTAACGGGGAGCTGTTTTTT. Its translation: CASSLVPTRDRGNGELFF.

The chain combines TRBV19 with TRBJ2-3, with D perhaps matching TRBD2 (5 bases). The CDR3 extends over 15 amino acids. V dropped 11 bases and J dropped 5 bases, with 23 bases sitting between them. Germline V gene sequence: CDR1 LNHDA, CDR2 SQIVND (reference sequence). The CDR3 sequence: CASSTGYRQRDTQYF. The CDR3 DNA sequence: TGTGCCTCCAGTACGGGGTACAGACAACGAGATACGCAGTATTTT.

By frequency in the sample, this clone is medium-sized. The genes are TRBV4-3 and TRBJ1-6; D remains unclear. This CDR3 contains 16 residues. The germline V gene encodes CDR1 LGHNA and CDR2 YSLEER. Trimming removed 0 bases at V and 7 bases at J, with 13 bases between. The DNA of the CDR3 is TGCGCCAGCAGCCAAGATCGATCCAGTGAGAATTCACCCCTCCACTTT. Protein sequence: CASSQDRSSENSPLHF.

This clone was counted between two and nine times. The rearrangement uses TRBV30 and TRBJ1-1, with D unresolved. Trimming left V 5 bases short and J 1 base short, with 11 bases between. Germline assignment: CDR1 GTSNPN and CDR2 SVGIG (reference sequence). The CDR3 is 13 residues long. In nucleotides, the CDR3 is TGTGCCTGGGCGTTGGGCACGAACACTGAAGCTTTCTTT. Translation gives CAWALGTNTEAFF. Full variable domain (outside the CDR3, taken from reference TRBV30 and TRBJ1-1): SQTIHQWPATLVQPVGSPLSLECTVEGTSNPNLYWYRQAAGRGLQLLFYSVGIGQISSEVPQNLSASRPQDRQFILSSKKLLLSDSGFYLCAWALGTNTEAFFGQGTRLTVV.